These T cell receptor beta chains were read from a single sample in a study of blood T cell repertoires in COVID-19. Generated by immunoSEQ multiplex PCR, the TCRdb table keeps only in-frame clones and is missing some. The table includes under 200,000 clones, approximately 91% detected once. Material: peripheral blood. The receptors derive from a man between 18 and 29 years old with acute or convalescent COVID-19. CDR3s include the opening cysteine and the closing phenylalanine or tryptophan. D genes are given only for firm matches. Not every row has a clone size; where given, it reads once, few, many or a size class.

clone_size	d_call	v_call	j_call	cdr3_nt	cdr3_aa
.	TRBD1	TRBV5-1	TRBJ1-5	TGCGCCCTCCCCCGTGCGGACAGGGGGTCCAGTCAGCCCCAGCATTTT	CALPRADRGSSQPQHF
.	.	TRBV4-1	TRBJ1-1	TGCGCCAGCAGCCCCACAGGGTCCCCTGAAGCTTTCTTT	CASSPTGSPEAFF
.	TRBD1	TRBV19	TRBJ2-7	TGTGCCAGCTCGGACAGGGTCTACGAGCAGTACTTC	CASSDRVYEQYF
.	.	TRBV15	TRBJ1-1	TGTGCCACCAGCAGAGATGGAGTGAACACTGAAGCTTTCTTT	CATSRDGVNTEAFF
.	.	TRBV4-2	TRBJ1-1	TGTGCCAGCAGCCAAGACTCCGGAGGGTGGAACGGTGAAGCTTTCTTT	CASSQDSGGWNGEAFF
.	TRBD2	TRBV5-1	TRBJ2-5	TGCGCCAGCAGCTTGACTAGCGGGGCCCGGGGGGGAGAGACCCAGTACTTC	CASSLTSGARGGETQYF
.	.	TRBV7-8	TRBJ1-2	TGTGCCAGCAGCTCCACGGAGGAGATGGGTTATGGCTACACCTTC	CASSSTEEMGYGYTF
.	.	TRBV19	TRBJ2-1	TGTGCCAGTAGTATATTGACTAGTTCTTACAATGAGCAGTTCTTC	CASSILTSSYNEQFF
.	.	TRBV24-1	TRBJ2-1	TGTGCCACCAGTGAACCCCAGGACAATGAGCAGTTCTTC	CATSEPQDNEQFF
.	TRBD1	TRBV5-1	TRBJ1-1	TGCGCCAGCAGCCTAGGACAGGGCTGGACTGAAGCTTTCTTT	CASSLGQGWTEAFF
.	.	TRBV6-6	TRBJ1-6	TGTGCCAGCAGCTCCCTAGGAGGGGTGGTTAATTCACCCCTCCACTTT	CASSSLGGVVNSPLHF
.	TRBD2	TRBV3-1/TRBV3-2	TRBJ2-2	TGTGCCAGCAGCTTTAGGACTAGCGGGAGTGCCACCGGGGAGCTGTTTTTT	CASSFRTSGSATGELFF
.	.	TRBV6-5	TRBJ1-5	TGTGCCAGCATGGTAGAACAGCCCCAGCATTTT	CASMVEQPQHF
.	.	TRBV4-1	TRBJ1-5	TGCGCCAGCAGCCATGCGACGACAAATCAGCCCCAGCATTTT	CASSHATTNQPQHF
.	.	TRBV19	TRBJ2-3	TGTGCCAGTAGCACGGCAGGGGGCACAGATACGCAGTATTTT	CASSTAGGTDTQYF
.	TRBD1	TRBV6-5	TRBJ1-5	TGTGCCAGCAGTCTAACCGGGACAGGGGGTCAGCCCCAGCATTTT	CASSLTGTGGQPQHF
.	TRBD2	TRBV9	TRBJ2-3	TGTGCCAGCAGCCCCAGCGGGGGCAGGGCACCCTATTTT	CASSPSGGRAPYF
.	TRBD1	TRBV18	TRBJ1-4	TGTGCCAGCTCTCCCGGACAGGGAAAACTGTTTTTT	CASSPGQGKLFF
.	TRBD1	TRBV7-2	TRBJ2-3	TGTGCCAGCAGCTTCAACAGGGGAACTAGCACAGATACGCAGTATTTT	CASSFNRGTSTDTQYF
.	.	TRBV5-1	TRBJ2-1	TGCGCCAGCAGCTTGATGGCTAGCGCCGACAATGAGCAGTTCTTC	CASSLMASADNEQFF
.	.	TRBV2	TRBJ1-6	TGTGCCAGCAACACAGGGAGCATTTCACCCCTCCACTTT	CASNTGSISPLHF
.	.	TRBV30	TRBJ2-1	TGTGCCTGGAACCAAGTCCCACTAGGAAACAATGAGCAGTTCTTC	CAWNQVPLGNNEQFF
.	.	TRBV30	TRBJ2-2	TGTGCCGAGTGGAACACCGGGGAGCTGTTTTTT	CAEWNTGELFF
.	TRBD2	TRBV9	TRBJ2-1	TGTGCCAGCAGCGTAGCTACCCCGGGACTAGCGGGGAATGAGCAGTTCTTC	CASSVATPGLAGNEQFF
.	TRBD1	TRBV9	TRBJ1-1	TGTGCCAGCAGCGTAGGGATACAGGGGGCGAACACTGAAGCTTTCTTT	CASSVGIQGANTEAFF
.	.	TRBV7-9	TRBJ1-5	TGTGCCAGCAGCCCCGGGGACTCGAGCAATCAGCCCCAGCATTTT	CASSPGDSSNQPQHF
once	TRBD2	TRBV2	TRBJ2-2	TGTGCCAGCAGTTCCCAACCGGGACTAGCGGGAGGTACGGGCACCGGGGAGCTGTTTTTT	CASSSQPGLAGGTGTGELFF
.	TRBD1	TRBV19	TRBJ1-6	TGTGCCAGCGGACAGGGAATGAATTCACCCCTCCACTTT	CASGQGMNSPLHF
.	.	TRBV5-1	TRBJ1-6	TGCGCCAGCAGACAGGGCTCGGGTTCACCCCTCCACTTT	CASRQGSGSPLHF
.	.	TRBV5-5	TRBJ2-3	TGTGCCAGCAGCTTGCAGTCGCGGCGGGGAGGCACAGATACGCAGTATTTT	CASSLQSRRGGTDTQYF
.	.	TRBV6-5	TRBJ2-2	TGTGCCAGCAGGGGAGACCCGGCCTCCACCGGGGAGCTGTTTTTT	CASRGDPASTGELFF
.	.	TRBV7-6	TRBJ1-3	TGTGCCAGCAGCTCCGACGTGCGGGGGCTTTCTGGAAACACCATATATTTT	CASSSDVRGLSGNTIYF
.	.	TRBV21-1	TRBJ1-3	TGTGCCAGCAGCAAAGCAAACAGGGGATCCCCCGCCTCTGGAAACACCATATATTTT	CASSKANRGSPASGNTIYF
.	.	TRBV5-6	TRBJ1-3	TGTGCCAGCAGCTTGGGGGGAGGGCCTGGAAACACCATATATTTT	CASSLGGGPGNTIYF
.	.	TRBV9	TRBJ1-3	TGTGCCAGCAGCGTAGAGGAGGGAAACACCATATATTTT	CASSVEEGNTIYF
.	.	TRBV6-1	TRBJ1-5	TGTGCCAGCAGTGAATGGGGGGGAGGCAATCAGCCCCAGCATTTT	CASSEWGGGNQPQHF
.	TRBD1	TRBV6-5	TRBJ2-7	TGTGCCAGCAGCCGGACAGGGAACGAGCAGTACTTC	CASSRTGNEQYF
.	TRBD1	TRBV7-9	TRBJ1-1	TGTGCCAGCAGCTCGCGCTCCGACAGGGCGGGGAACACTGAAGCTTTCTTT	CASSSRSDRAGNTEAFF
.	TRBD1	TRBV6-5	TRBJ1-2	TGTGCCACCCTCTTGGGACAGAACAACTATGGCTACACCTTC	CATLLGQNNYGYTF
few	.	TRBV4-1	TRBJ1-3	TGCGCCAGCAGCACTCGACAGATCACTGGAAACACCATATATTTT	CASSTRQITGNTIYF
.	TRBD2	TRBV7-8	TRBJ2-3	TGTGCCAGCAGCGTACCGGGACTAGCGGCCGGGGATACGCAGTATTTT	CASSVPGLAAGDTQYF
.	TRBD1	TRBV24-1	TRBJ1-2	TGTGCCACCAGTGATACACCCGGGACAGGGTCCTATGGCTACACCTTC	CATSDTPGTGSYGYTF
.	TRBD2	TRBV29-1	TRBJ2-7	TGCAGCGCCTTAGCGGGGAGCTCCTACGAGCAGTACTTC	CSALAGSSYEQYF
.	.	TRBV27	TRBJ1-1	TGTGCCAGCAGTTTTTGGGGGGACACTGAAGCTTTCTTT	CASSFWGDTEAFF
few	.	TRBV11-2	TRBJ1-2	TGTGCCAGCAGCTCCCGGCTGGCGGTAAACTATGGCTACACCTTC	CASSSRLAVNYGYTF